This T cell receptor beta chain was sequenced during a study of chemoradiotherapy in HPV16-positive cancers. Findings of the study overall: Better recurrence-free survival went with HPV-responsive T-cell expansion in HPV16-positive patients. Candidate HPV-specific clones and E7-related TCR motifs grew in tumor during treatment. HPV-specific T cells were functionally defined from only a couple of HPV16-positive patients.

Method: immunoSEQ multiplex PCR; TCRdb's copy keeps in-frame clones and lacks some. The sample consists of some 9,800 clones, about 68% of them appearing once. The sample holds one count of this clone. What it recognizes is unknown. At one of its ends the junction is not consistent with the germline gene, which may arise from a read error. Repeated repertoire sampling spanned the course of chemoradiotherapy. The CDR3 is 15 residues long. Germline CDR1 and CDR2: SSHAT and FNYEAQ (reference sequence). This sequence was found in a human donor with HPV-associated anogenital cancer. The specimen was tumor tissue, collected from a patient who underwent chemoradiotherapy. J is TRBJ1-4 and V is TRBV7-7; possible D gene TRBD1, 5 bases. The CDR3 here is CASSSWGGYNEKLFF. The CDR3 DNA reads as TGTGCTAGCAGCTCGTGGGGGGGTTATAATGAAAAACTGTTTTTT.